Below are 29 T cell receptor beta chains sequenced from a single sample in a study of cytomegalovirus exposure and HLA in healthy donors (dated by TCRdb to between 2016 and 2019). Libraries came from the immunoSEQ multiplex PCR assay. Imported from immuneACCESS, the table was reduced by TCRdb to in-frame sequences with V and J called. These copies leave out some clones; in studies compared against another copy, an unresolved V gene accounts for under half, and the cause of the remainder is not known. The sample has around 71,000 clones on record, approximately 93% of them singletons. Together, the top ten hold around 1.5% of the sample. Sequenced input: PBMCs. The receptors were sampled from a man in his late teens or twenties in good health and CMV-seropositive.

The chain combines TRBV7-9 with TRBJ1-1, with 10 bases identical to TRBD1. The CDR3 has 16 amino acids. The V gene end was trimmed by 4 bases and the J gene end by 7 bases; junction bases not matched to a gene: 12. From germline, CDR1 is SEHNR and CDR2 FQNEAQ (reference sequence). The DNA of the CDR3 is TGTGCCAGCAGCTCTCTCACGACAGGGGGCGCTTATGAAGCTTTCTTT. Its protein is CASSSLTTGGAYEAFF.

V usage is TRBV6-1 and J usage is TRBJ2-5; D is possibly TRBD1 (6 bases). This CDR3 is built from 15 residues. CDR1 and CDR2 from the germline V gene are MNHNS and SASEGT. V was pared by 7 bases and J by 0 bases, with 15 bases between. The CDR3 region is CASTRQDLYQETQYF. The CDR3 nucleotides are TGTGCCAGCACGAGACAGGATTTATACCAAGAGACCCAGTACTTC.

The chain uses TRBV28 and TRBJ1-5, with 9 bases that match TRBD1. V trimming: 5 bases; J trimming: 13 bases; junction bases outside the gene matches: 6. This CDR3 contains 12 residues. The V gene's germline CDR1 is MDHEN and CDR2 SYDVKM. The CDR3 DNA sequence: TGTGCCAGCAGTCTGGGACAGGGCCAACAGCATTTT. Its translation: CASSLGQGQQHF.

V gene TRBV7-3 combines with J gene TRBJ1-6; D not certain. V gave up 2 bases and J gave up 5 bases, with 10 bases separating them. This CDR3 is 15 amino acids long. Germline V lookup: CDR1 SGHTA, CDR2 FQGTGA. For the CDR3, the DNA is TGTGCCAGCAGCTTATTTGGAGACCATAATTCACCCCTCCACTTT. Residues: CASSLFGDHNSPLHF.

The chain uses TRBV2 and TRBJ2-7, with 8 nucleotides matching TRBD2. Unmatched junction bases numbered 16, after V lost 5 bases and J lost 7 bases. The germline V gene encodes CDR1 SNHLY and CDR2 FYNNEI. CDR3 length equals 16 residues. The CDR3 protein is CASSPGRGGGRGEQYF. The CDR3 bases are TGTGCCAGCAGTCCCGGGAGGGGCGGGGGTCGGGGAGAGCAGTACTTC.

This clone has a single count. This sequence joins TRBV27 and TRBJ1-1; D remains ambiguous. Germline lookup yields CDR1 MNHEY and CDR2 SMNVEV (reference sequence). V lost 3 bases and J lost 6, with 17 bases in between. This CDR3 spans 15 amino acids. CDR3 protein: CASSFFPGRSSEAFF. The CDR3 DNA reads as TGTGCCAGCAGTTTCTTCCCTGGCCGAAGTTCTGAAGCTTTCTTT.

This chain links TRBV5-1 with TRBJ2-2; 8 bases agree with TRBD1. V trimming: 1 base; J trimming: 6 bases; junction bases outside the gene matches: 11. Germline V gives CDR1 SGHRS, CDR2 YFSETQ. The CDR3 runs 17 residues. The CDR3 region has the DNA TGCGCCAGCAGCTTGAACTCCAGGGGGCAAGGGGCCGGGGAGCTGTTTTTT. This translates into CASSLNSRGQGAGELFF.

The V and J genes are TRBV5-1 and TRBJ2-7, with 11 bases matching TRBD2. J lost 3 bases, V lost 4 bases, and 3 bases had no gene match. CDR1 is SGHRS, CDR2 YFSETQ, per germline. This CDR3 region has 14 residues. The CDR3 region is CASSLGLADYEQYF. CDR3 in DNA: TGCGCCAGCAGCCTGGGACTAGCGGACTACGAGCAGTACTTC.

The chain has TRBV5-8 and TRBJ1-2, with 7 positions matching TRBD1. Germline V gives CDR1 SGHTS, CDR2 YDEGEE. Losses at the gene ends were 4 bases for V and 5 bases for J; bases not matched to a gene: 11. The CDR3 loop spans 15 amino acids. The CDR3 region is CASSAHRGPIYGYTF. The CDR3 nucleotides are TGTGCCAGCAGCGCCCACAGGGGCCCGATTTATGGCTACACCTTC.

This clone showed up just once. This chain links TRBV11-1 with TRBJ2-5; 8 nucleotides agree with TRBD2. Per germline, CDR1 SGHAT and CDR2 FQDESV (reference sequence). The CDR3 is 15 residues long. V gave up 1 base and J gave up 1 base; unmatched junction bases: 2. The CDR3: CASSLVAGTQETQYF. CDR3 nucleotide sequence: TGTGCCAGCAGCTTAGTAGCGGGAACCCAAGAGACCCAGTACTTC.

The gene calls are TRBV30 and TRBJ2-1; 7 bases are shared with TRBD1. V shed 5 bases, J shed 7 bases, and the junction held 14 bases outside the gene matches. This CDR3 is 15 amino acids long. Per the germline V gene, CDR1 is GTSNPN and CDR2 is SVGIG (reference sequence). CDR3 amino acids: CAWGERQGRGNEQFF. The CDR3 DNA reads TGTGCCTGGGGGGAGAGACAGGGCCGGGGTAATGAGCAGTTCTTC. Combining the CDR3 with reference TRBV30 and TRBJ2-1 gives the whole variable domain SQTIHQWPATLVQPVGSPLSLECTVEGTSNPNLYWYRQAAGRGLQLLFYSVGIGQISSEVPQNLSASRPQDRQFILSSKKLLLSDSGFYLCAWGERQGRGNEQFFGPGTRLTVL.

The rearrangement links TRBV6-1 to TRBJ1-1, with unresolved D. Looked up from germline, CDR1 is MNHNS and CDR2 is SASEGT. The length of the CDR3 is 14 residues. V lost 2 bases, J lost 0 bases, and 7 bases lay in between. The CDR3 nucleotides are TGTGCCAGCAGTGAAATTCGGGTGAACACTGAAGCTTTCTTT. Its translation: CASSEIRVNTEAFF.

This rearrangement joins TRBV10-3 to TRBJ2-7; TRBD1 might be the D (6 bases). Trimming removed 10 bases at V and 0 bases at J, with 16 bases between. Looked up from germline, CDR1 is ENHRY and CDR2 is SYGVKD. This CDR3 is built from 14 residues. The CDR3 nucleotides read TGTGCCACGGGATGGACAGTCAGCTCCTACGAGCAGTACTTC. Translating gives CATGWTVSSYEQYF.

The rearrangement joins TRBV7-9 to TRBJ1-3; D call uncertain. V lost 4 bases to trimming and J lost 2 bases, with 12 bases between them. Germline CDR1 reads SEHNR; CDR2 reads FQNEAQ (reference sequence). This CDR3 spans 15 amino acids. The chain's CDR3 is CASSSLGWTGNTIYF. The CDR3 coding sequence is TGTGCCAGCAGCTCCCTGGGCTGGACTGGAAACACCATATATTTT.

V is TRBV28 and J is TRBJ2-3; 7 positions match TRBD2. Trimming cost V 3 bases and J 1 base; bases outside gene matches: 19. Germline assignment: CDR1 MDHEN and CDR2 SYDVKM. The length of the CDR3 is 20 residues. CDR3 sequence: CASSFRASGIGVVGTDTQYF. CDR3 coding DNA: TGTGCCAGCAGTTTTCGGGCTAGCGGCATTGGGGTCGTTGGCACAGATACGCAGTATTTT. The full variable domain, in which reference TRBV28 and TRBJ2-3 provide the parts outside the CDR3, is DVKVTQSSRYLVKRTGEKVFLECVQDMDHENMFWYRQDPGLGLRLIYFSYDVKMKEKGDIPEGYSVSREKKERFSLILESASTNQTSMYLCASSFRASGIGVVGTDTQYFGPGTRLTVL.

V is TRBV19 and J is TRBJ2-5, with 9 bases lining up with TRBD2. This CDR3 is 20 amino acids long. The germline CDR1 and CDR2 sequences are LNHDA and SQIVND (reference sequence). After removal of 1 base from V and 2 bases from J, the junction contained 17 bases not matched to a gene. In nucleotides, the CDR3 is TGTGCCAGTAGTATAGGTCTTTCAGCGGGGGGCCCAATACTTCAAGAGACCCAGTACTTC. It yields the protein CASSIGLSAGGPILQETQYF.

The chain links TRBV18 to TRBJ1-2, with a tentative D call TRBD1 (5 bases). This CDR3 has 15 residues. The V end was cut by 3 bases, the J end by 4 bases, with 15 bases between. Germline CDR1 is KGHSH and CDR2 is LQKENI. The CDR3 sequence is CASSPSGFRGYGYTF. CDR3 nucleotides: TGTGCCAGCTCACCGTCAGGTTTTAGGGGCTATGGCTACACCTTC.

The rearrangement links TRBV27 to TRBJ1-1, with no clear D. V was shortened by 3 bases and J by 0 bases, with 5 bases between the two germline ends. CDR3 length: 13 residues. CDR1 and CDR2 from the germline V gene are MNHEY and SMNVEV (reference sequence). CDR3 nucleotide sequence: TGTGCCAGCAGTTTGACATTGAACACTGAAGCTTTCTTT. This encodes CASSLTLNTEAFF.

CDR3 DNA: TGTGCCAGCCTTGACAGAACGACCTACGAGCAGTACTTC. Its translation: CASLDRTTYEQYF. The gene calls are TRBV28 and TRBJ2-7; D may be TRBD1 (5 bases). With 8 bases removed from V and 2 bases from J, the gap between germline ends came to 13 bases. The CDR3 spans 13 residues. The V gene's germline CDR1 is MDHEN and CDR2 SYDVKM.

This clone was found once. The CDR3 DNA reads TGTGCCAGCATCGCCCAGGGCAGAGCTCTTTATGGCTACACCTTC. Translation: CASIAQGRALYGYTF. This chain links TRBV28 with TRBJ1-2, with D perhaps matching TRBD1 (5 bases). CDR1 and CDR2 (germline): MDHEN, SYDVKM. Trimming took off 7 bases at V and 5 bases at J, with 20 bases between the two ends. This CDR3 is built from 15 residues.

V is TRBV5-1 and J is TRBJ2-7, with 8 bases identical to TRBD2. Trimming at V came to 2 bases and at J to 3 bases, leaving 7 bases not matched to a gene. CDR1 is SGHRS and CDR2 is YFSETQ in the germline V gene. This CDR3 spans 15 amino acids. The CDR3 DNA is TGCGCCAGCAGCTTACGAGCGGGAGAGGGCTACGAGCAGTACTTC. Its translation is CASSLRAGEGYEQYF.

V is TRBV6-1 and J is TRBJ2-1; D uncertain. The V end lost 4 bases, the J end lost 0 bases, and 7 bases lay between the germline ends. Germline CDR1 is MNHNS and CDR2 is SASEGT. The CDR3 contains 14 residues. CDR3 DNA: TGTGCCAGCAGTGCTCACAGCTCCTACAATGAGCAGTTCTTC. As protein: CASSAHSSYNEQFF.

V and J are TRBV7-9 and TRBJ2-7; 7 positions agree with TRBD1. The CDR3 totals 13 residues. In germline, CDR1 is SEHNR, CDR2 FQNEAQ (reference sequence). V was clipped by 4 bases and J by 4 bases; unmatched bases: 4. In nucleotides, the CDR3 is TGTGCCAGCAGCTCGCGGACAGGTTACGAGCAGTACTTC. Translation gives CASSSRTGYEQYF.

The rearrangement links TRBV9 to TRBJ2-4, with 8 bases lining up with TRBD2. The CDR3 extends over 15 amino acids. The trim removed 4 bases at V and 8 bases at J, leaving 11 bases unmatched. Germline V CDR1 and CDR2: SGDLS, YYNGEE. The CDR3 spells CASSPAGGKSDIQYF. The DNA of the CDR3 is TGTGCCAGCAGCCCGGCGGGGGGTAAATCGGACATTCAGTACTTC.

This clone was observed a few times. The genes are TRBV28 and TRBJ2-1; possible D gene TRBD1, 5 bases. The CDR3 spans 14 residues. V dropped 3 bases and J dropped 9 bases, with 15 bases sitting between them. Germline V gene data show CDR1 as MDHEN and CDR2 as SYDVKM. CDR3 sequence reads: CASSFWAGQTEQFF. CDR3 DNA: TGTGCCAGCAGTTTCTGGGCAGGGCAGACTGAGCAGTTCTTC.

This clone was counted a single time. The chain is built from TRBV28 and TRBJ1-2, with TRBD1 matching over 10 bases. V shed 5 bases and J 6 bases; nucleotides not matched to a gene: 3. Germline V CDR1 and CDR2: MDHEN, SYDVKM. The CDR3 is made up of 13 amino acids. CDR3 amino acids: CASSPGQGNGYTF. The CDR3 bases are TGTGCCAGCAGTCCGGGACAGGGGAATGGCTACACCTTC.

This chain links TRBV27 with TRBJ2-1; tentatively, D is TRBD2 (6 bases). Germline CDR1 and CDR2: MNHEY and SMNVEV (reference sequence). V lost 0 bases, J lost 2 bases, and 8 bases lay in between. The CDR3 sequence is 15 residues long. The DNA of the CDR3 is TGTGCCAGCAGTTTATCAGGGACTGCCTACAATGAGCAGTTCTTC. Its translation is CASSLSGTAYNEQFF.

CDR3 bases: TGCGCCAGCAGGGTGGGTACAGGGAGCAATCAGCCCCAGCATTTT. It is translated as CASRVGTGSNQPQHF. The V gene is TRBV5-1, the J gene TRBJ1-5; possibly TRBD1 for D (6 bases). The CDR3 spans 15 residues. CDR1 and CDR2 (germline): SGHRS, YFSETQ. V was pared by 5 bases and J by 1 base, with 13 bases between.

The chain couples TRBV6-5 to TRBJ1-4, with D unresolved. The V end was cut by 2 bases, the J end by 6 bases, with 13 bases between. Germline values: CDR1 MNHEY, CDR2 SVGAGI. The CDR3 runs to 15 residues. CDR3 bases: TGTGCCAGCAGTTACACGGACCGCGGGGATGAAAAACTGTTTTTT. This gives the protein CASSYTDRGDEKLFF.